These T cell receptor beta chains were read from a single sample in a study of post-analysis software for immune sequencing data. TCRdb ran MiXCR on the PCR reads and lists one entry per CDR3 protein. The sample contains roughly 400,000 distinct CDR3 sequences, approximately 42% of which appear only once. Sequencing was performed on blood. The receptors stem from a girl aged 2-10 years with multiple sclerosis. CDR3s include the opening cysteine and the closing phenylalanine or tryptophan. Each record gives: J gene, V gene, D gene, clone size, CDR3 DNA, CDR3 protein. A D gene is named only where the DNA matches it firmly. Clone size, where shown, is once, few, many, or a class for clones that have expanded.

TRBJ2-5	TRBV7-2	-	-	TGTGCCAGCAGCTTAGGAACAGTTCAAGAGACCCAGTACTTC	CASSLGTVQETQYF
TRBJ2-5	TRBV2	-	-	TGTGGAGGGGGGGGCACGCAAGAGACCCAGTACTTC	CGGGGTQETQYF
TRBJ2-5	TRBV28	-	few	TGTGCCAGCAGTCTTACTTGGACAGCCGTCCAAGAGACCCAGTACTTC	CASSLTWTAVQETQYF
TRBJ2-7	TRBV21-1	-	-	TGTGCCAGCAGCAAATTCGCCGCGTCTAGTCAGGGGGCTGGATACGAGCAGTACTTC	CASSKFAASSQGAGYEQYF
TRBJ2-7	TRBV20-1	-	-	TGCAGTGCTAGAGATCGGCCAGGGTCCATTTACGAGCAGTACTTC	CSARDRPGSIYEQYF
TRBJ2-5	TRBV29-1	TRBD2	few	TGCAGCGTTGACCCAGCGGGAGGGGGGGAGACCCAGTACTTC	CSVDPAGGGETQYF
TRBJ2-1	TRBV3-1	-	few	TGTGCCAGCAGCCAACAGACCGGGACACTCACCTACAATGAGCAGTTCTTC	CASSQQTGTLTYNEQFF
TRBJ1-2	TRBV18	-	-	TGTGCCAGCTCACCATTCCGGGACGGAATCTATGGCTACACCTTC	CASSPFRDGIYGYTF
TRBJ1-2	TRBV7-9	-	few	TGTGCCGAGAGGACAGTCCCAAAGAGCTCAAACTATGGCTACACCTTC	CAERTVPKSSNYGYTF
TRBJ2-5	TRBV7-6	TRBD2	-	TGTGCCAGCAGCTTAGTGGTAGCGGGATGGGAGACCCAGTACTTC	CASSLVVAGWETQYF
TRBJ2-3	TRBV10-3	-	few	TGTGCCATCAGTGAGGGCAGGGCACGCACAGATACGCAGTATTTT	CAISEGRARTDTQYF
TRBJ2-7	TRBV6-6	-	few	TGTGCCAGCAGTTACTCTGTGGGGTACGAGCAGTACTTC	CASSYSVGYEQYF
TRBJ1-1	TRBV12-3/TRBV12-4	-	few	TGTGCCAGCAGGGAAACTCTAGCGAACACTGAAGCTTTCTTT	CASRETLANTEAFF
TRBJ2-1	TRBV20-1	TRBD2	few	TGCAGTCGTAGACTAGCGGACTACAATGAGCAGTTCTTC	CSRRLADYNEQFF
TRBJ2-7	TRBV6-6	-	-	TGTGCCAGCAGTTCCCGATGGCAGGGAATCTACGAGCAGTACTTC	CASSSRWQGIYEQYF
TRBJ1-2	TRBV7-6	TRBD1	few	TGTGCCAGCAGCCCACCTCCCTGGGACAGGGGCTATGGCTACACCTTC	CASSPPPWDRGYGYTF
TRBJ2-7	TRBV7-2	TRBD1	few	TGTGCCAGCAGCTTAGAAACAGGGGGTCGGTACGAGCAGTACTTC	CASSLETGGRYEQYF
TRBJ1-1	TRBV6-6	-	-	TGTGCCAGCAGTCTAAATCGACAGGTTACTGAAGCTTTCTTT	CASSLNRQVTEAFF
TRBJ2-5	TRBV9	-	few	TGTGCCAGCAGCGCCGGGACCCAAGAGACCCAGTACTTC	CASSAGTQETQYF
TRBJ1-2	TRBV7-2	-	-	TGTGCCAGCAGCCTGGACAGAAGGGGAGGCTACACCTTC	CASSLDRRGGYTF
TRBJ1-6	TRBV5-1	-	few	TGCGCCAGCAGCCCCAGGGGTCCCTATTCACCCCTCCACTTT	CASSPRGPYSPLHF
TRBJ2-7	TRBV28	TRBD1	-	TGTGCCAGCAGTTCTCTAGGGACAGGGACCTACGAGCAGTACTTC	CASSSLGTGTYEQYF
TRBJ2-7	TRBV28	-	-	TGTACCAGCAGGGTCACGGACGAGCAGTACTTC	CTSRVTDEQYF
TRBJ2-6	TRBV28	-	-	TGTGCCAGCAGTTTATTAGGAAACTCTGGGGCCAACGTCCTGACTTTC	CASSLLGNSGANVLTF
TRBJ1-2	TRBV12-3/TRBV12-4	-	-	TGTGCCAGCAGGGTTGCGGGGGGATATAACTATGGCTACACCTTC	CASRVAGGYNYGYTF
TRBJ2-3	TRBV4-3	-	-	TGCGCCAGCAGCCAAGAGACGTGGGGATCTCTGGGGTATAGCACAGATACGCAGTATTTT	CASSQETWGSLGYSTDTQYF
TRBJ1-4	TRBV11-2	-	few	TGTGCCAGCAGCTTAGTTGTCCAGAGGGGCGTGGGTGAAAAACTGTTTTTT	CASSLVVQRGVGEKLFF
TRBJ1-2	TRBV20-1	TRBD1	-	TGCAGTGCTAGATTGGGACAGGGGGTCGAGGGCTACACCTTC	CSARLGQGVEGYTF
TRBJ2-1	TRBV7-6	TRBD1	few	TGTGCCAGCAGCTTAGGGGACAGCTCCTACAATGAGCAGTTCTTC	CASSLGDSSYNEQFF
TRBJ2-1	TRBV5-5	TRBD2	few	TGTGCCAGCAGTCGAATTGATATGGGACTAGCGGGCCACAATGAGCAGTTCTTC	CASSRIDMGLAGHNEQFF
TRBJ1-2	TRBV5-1	-	few	TGCGCCAGCAGCTTGGGTGAGAGATACACCTTC	CASSLGERYTF
TRBJ2-1	TRBV12-3/TRBV12-4	TRBD2	-	TGTGCCAGCAGTTTGTCCCCTTCATCTAGCGGGAGTCGGATTGGTGAGCAGTTCTTC	CASSLSPSSSGSRIGEQFF
TRBJ2-1	TRBV20-1	TRBD2	once	TGCAGTGCCGGGAGGGGGAGGGAACAGTTCTTC	CSAGRGREQFF
TRBJ1-2	TRBV4-1	TRBD1	-	TGCGCCAGCAGCCAAGATGTCAGGGGGGCGCGGGGCTACACCTTC	CASSQDVRGARGYTF
TRBJ2-3	TRBV4-3	-	few	TGCGCCAGCAGCCCGAGTAGCGTTATCCCCGGGGGAGATACGCAGTATTTT	CASSPSSVIPGGDTQYF
TRBJ2-7	TRBV28	TRBD2	-	TGTGCCAGCAGCCCCCCGGGACTAGGCCCCTACGAGCAGTACTTC	CASSPPGLGPYEQYF
TRBJ2-7	TRBV7-9	TRBD2	few	TGTGCCAGCAGCCCATGGACTAGCGGGAGGTACGAGCAGTACTTC	CASSPWTSGRYEQYF
TRBJ2-7	TRBV5-1	TRBD1	few	TGCGCCAGCAGCCGGGGACAGACCTACGAGCAGTACTTC	CASSRGQTYEQYF
TRBJ2-1	TRBV15	-	-	TGTGCCACCAGCAGCGAGGGGTACAATGAGCAGTTCTTC	CATSSEGYNEQFF
TRBJ1-5	TRBV12-3/TRBV12-4	-	-	TGTGCCAGCAGTTTTGCCCGGGGCCATCAGCCCCAGCATTTT	CASSFARGHQPQHF
TRBJ2-3	TRBV7-3	TRBD2	few	TGTGCCAGCAGCTTAGGGGCGGGGGGTACAGATACGCAGTATTTT	CASSLGAGGTDTQYF
TRBJ2-5	TRBV6-5	TRBD2	-	TGTGCCAGCAGTTACCGAGGACTAGCGGGGACCCGAGAGACCCAGTACTTC	CASSYRGLAGTRETQYF
TRBJ1-2	TRBV20-1	TRBD1	few	TGCAGTGCTAGACCGACAGGGTCTAATGGCTACACCTTC	CSARPTGSNGYTF
TRBJ2-4	TRBV3-1	TRBD2	few	TGTGCCAGCAGCCAGCTGGCCATAGCGGGCAAAAACATTCAGTACTTC	CASSQLAIAGKNIQYF
TRBJ1-6	TRBV7-2	-	-	TGTGCCAGCAGCTTAGTTAGAGTAGATAGGAATTCACCCCTCCACTTT	CASSLVRVDRNSPLHF
TRBJ2-7	TRBV14	-	few	TGTGCCAGCAGCCAGAGGACAGACAGCTACGAGCAGTACTTC	CASSQRTDSYEQYF
TRBJ2-5	TRBV27	-	few	TGTGCCAGCAGTTTTTTGGGGACAAAAGAGACCCAGTACTTC	CASSFLGTKETQYF
TRBJ2-3	TRBV20-1	TRBD1	-	TGCAGTGCGAGGGAGACAGGGGTAGATACGCAGTATTTT	CSARETGVDTQYF
TRBJ2-1	TRBV9	TRBD2	-	TGTGCCAGCAGCGTCGCGGGGGGTTATGAGCAGTTCTTC	CASSVAGGYEQFF
TRBJ1-2	TRBV13	-	few	TGTGCCAGCAGCTTAAATAACGAAGACCCCTATGGTTACACCTTC	CASSLNNEDPYGYTF
TRBJ2-6	TRBV7-2	-	few	TGTGCCAGCAGCTCCCAAATCCGTTACTCTGGGGCCAACGTCCTGACTTTC	CASSSQIRYSGANVLTF
TRBJ2-7	TRBV11-2	TRBD1	-	TGTGCCAGCAGCTTATCTCTCGGACAGGGGTACAATGAGCAGTACTTC	CASSLSLGQGYNEQYF
TRBJ2-3	TRBV11-2	TRBD2	-	TGTGCCAGCACCCTACTAGCGGGAGGTATAGATACGCAGTATTTT	CASTLLAGGIDTQYF
TRBJ1-6	TRBV4-2	-	-	TGTGCCAGCAGCCAAGATAGTTCCGGTGTCAGAAGTGGTTCACCCCTCCACTTT	CASSQDSSGVRSGSPLHF
TRBJ1-1	TRBV29-1	TRBD1	-	TGCAGCGCAAAACTCGGAGGGACAGGGCAAACTGAAGCTTTCTTT	CSAKLGGTGQTEAFF